The 27 T cell receptor beta chains given below trace back to one sample, sequenced in a study of T cell changes during pregnancy in multiple sclerosis. TCRdb's table, derived via immunoSEQ multiplex PCR, lists solely in-frame clones and lacks some. The sample contains tens of thousands of clones, more than 90% of which appear only once. The sample in question was CD8+ T cells from peripheral blood mononuclear cells, obtained after pregnancy. The receptors shown here come from a female donor with multiple sclerosis, enrolled in a pregnancy study.

The V call is TRBV5-1, the J call TRBJ2-1, with 10 bases aligning to TRBD2. V shed 5 bases and J 8 bases; nucleotides not matched to a gene: 10. This CDR3 has 15 amino acids. Germline V lookup: CDR1 SGHRS, CDR2 YFSETQ. The CDR3 region is CASSLESGRADEQFF. The CDR3 DNA follows: TGCGCCAGCAGTCTTGAGAGCGGGAGGGCGGATGAGCAGTTCTTC.

The V call is TRBV5-8, the J call TRBJ1-5; maybe TRBD1 (6 bases). This CDR3 is 16 amino acids long. The germline V gene has CDR1 SGHTS and CDR2 YDEGEE. V lost 1 base and J lost 5, with 16 bases in between. The chain's CDR3 is CASSLFSGTIHQPQHF. The CDR3 DNA sequence: TGTGCCAGCAGCTTGTTTTCAGGGACAATCCATCAGCCCCAGCATTTT.

V gene TRBV7-9 combines with J gene TRBJ2-1; 11 nucleotides align to TRBD2. This CDR3 region has 17 residues. Unmatched junction bases numbered 11, after V lost 3 bases and J lost 7 bases. CDR1 is SEHNR, CDR2 FQNEAQ, per germline (reference sequence). The CDR3 sequence: CASSLTVSGRAGNEQFF. The CDR3 nucleotides read TGTGCCAGCAGCTTGACTGTTAGCGGGAGGGCGGGGAATGAGCAGTTCTTC. The whole variable domain, remainder taken from reference TRBV7-9 and TRBJ2-1, is DTGVSQNPRHKITKRGQNVTFRCDPISEHNRLYWYRQTLGQGPEFLTYFQNEAQLEKSRLLSDRFSAERPKGSFSTLEIQRTEQGDSAMYLCASSLTVSGRAGNEQFFGPGTRLTVL.

The CDR3 loop reads CASSRRQGGKDTQYF. CDR3 DNA sequence: TGTGCCAGCAGCCGAAGACAGGGTGGTAAAGATACGCAGTATTTT. V is TRBV7-9 and J is TRBJ2-3; TRBD1 matches 7 bases. The junction had 10 bases not matched to a gene; V was cut back by 5 bases and J by 5 bases. The germline CDR1 and CDR2 sequences are SEHNR and FQNEAQ (reference sequence). The CDR3 runs to 15 residues.

This clone was found a few times. V usage is TRBV4-2 and J usage is TRBJ2-3, with 9 bases matching TRBD2. The germline V gene encodes CDR1 LGHNA and CDR2 YNFKEQ. Trimming removed 1 base from V and 4 bases from J; junction bases left unmatched: 6. The CDR3 is 16 residues long. The chain's CDR3 is CASSQVLAGGADTQYF. The CDR3 DNA sequence: TGTGCCAGCAGCCAAGTACTGGCGGGGGGGGCAGATACGCAGTATTTT.

The chain is built from TRBV5-8 and TRBJ1-5; D is undetermined. This CDR3 has 15 residues. The germline V gene has CDR1 SGHTS and CDR2 YDEGEE. The V end was cut by 0 bases, the J end by 4 bases, with 11 bases between. This CDR3 is CASSLVGERNQPQHF. In nucleotides, the CDR3 is TGTGCCAGCAGCTTGGTTGGGGAGAGGAATCAGCCCCAGCATTTT.

V gene TRBV15 combines with J gene TRBJ2-1, with 9 bases that match TRBD2. With 3 bases clipped from V and 9 bases from J, the junction kept 12 bases outside the gene matches. The CDR3 totals 16 residues. In germline, CDR1 is LNHNV, CDR2 YYDKDF (reference sequence). CDR3 DNA sequence: TGTGCCACCAGCAGGAGTAGCGGGGGAGAGGGGCGTGAGCAGTTCTTC. Amino acids: CATSRSSGGEGREQFF.

The chain joins TRBV4-2 to TRBJ2-2, with D perhaps TRBD2 (6 bases). V was trimmed by 4 bases and J by 8 bases, leaving 17 bases between them. Germline V gene lookup returns CDR1 LGHNA and CDR2 YNFKEQ. The CDR3 extends over 15 amino acids. CDR3 in amino acids: CASSLREPAGGELFF. As DNA, the CDR3 is TGTGCCAGCAGCCTGAGAGAACCTGCGGGGGGGGAGCTGTTTTTT.

J is TRBJ1-3 and V is TRBV6-5; tentatively, D is TRBD1 (5 bases). This CDR3 comprises 13 residues. Germline lookup yields CDR1 MNHEY and CDR2 SVGAGI. The ends were cut back, 6 bases at V and 1 base at J, with 7 bases in the middle. CDR3 sequence reads: CASRGGSGNTIYF. The CDR3 DNA follows: TGTGCCAGCAGGGGGGGATCTGGAAACACCATATATTTT.

This clone has a handful of counts. The chain joins TRBV6-5 to TRBJ2-6; no clear D gene. Germline values: CDR1 MNHEY, CDR2 SVGAGI. Trimming stripped 4 bases from V and 0 bases from J, with 10 bases between. The CDR3 spans 16 residues. In nucleotides, the CDR3 is TGTGCCAGCAGTTCGTCACTCCACTCTGGGGCCAACGTCCTGACTTTC. It encodes CASSSSLHSGANVLTF.

The chain couples TRBV28 to TRBJ1-2; D remains unclear. The CDR3 is 11 amino acids. Deletions cut 6 bases from V and 4 bases from J, with 6 bases between. Germline lookup yields CDR1 MDHEN and CDR2 SYDVKM. DNA of the CDR3: TGTGCCAGCAGGAGTCCCTATGGCTACACCTTC. Protein: CASRSPYGYTF.

The chain links TRBV7-9 to TRBJ1-5, with D maybe TRBD1 (6 bases). In germline, CDR1 is SEHNR, CDR2 FQNEAQ (reference sequence). The CDR3 is 12 residues long. Trimming shortened V by 5 bases and J by 5 bases, and 7 bases separated the two germline ends. CDR3 in amino acids: CASSPGDQPQHF. CDR3 nucleotides: TGTGCCAGCAGCCCAGGGGATCAGCCCCAGCATTTT.

The CDR3: CASSLGLVDEQFF. As DNA, the CDR3 is TGCGCCAGCAGCTTAGGACTAGTTGATGAGCAGTTCTTC. The genes are TRBV5-1 and TRBJ2-1; 7 nucleotides line up with TRBD2. The length of the CDR3 is 13 residues. V lost 2 bases to trimming and J lost 8 bases; unmatched junction nucleotides: 4. The germline V gene encodes CDR1 SGHRS and CDR2 YFSETQ. The variable domain in full, with the rest retrieved from reference TRBV5-1 and TRBJ2-1, is KAGVTQTPRYLIKTRGQQVTLSCSPISGHRSVSWYQQTPGQGLQFLFEYFSETQRNKGNFPGRFSGRQFSNSRSEMNVSTLELGDSALYLCASSLGLVDEQFFGPGTRLTVL.

The chain carries TRBV27 and TRBJ2-5; TRBD2 agrees at 15 bases. The CDR3 sequence is 18 residues long. Germline-derived CDR1 and CDR2 are MNHEY and SMNVEV (reference sequence). V dropped 5 bases and J dropped 4; count of bases not matched to a gene: 11. CDR3 amino acids: CASSPGTSGRRAGETQYF. The CDR3, as DNA: TGTGCCAGCAGTCCGGGGACTAGCGGGAGGCGGGCCGGAGAGACCCAGTACTTC.

This chain links TRBV9 with TRBJ2-5, with a possible D match to TRBD2 (6 bases). The CDR3 sequence is 16 residues long. The germline gives CDR1 SGDLS, CDR2 YYNGEE. V lost 4 bases and J lost 0, with 16 bases in between. CDR3 DNA sequence: TGTGCCAGCAGCCCTCTAGCGAAGCCAAACCAAGAGACCCAGTACTTC. Its translation: CASSPLAKPNQETQYF.

CDR3 DNA: TGTGCCAGCAGTTTAGGCCCTACAGGCTATCTCTATGGCTACACCTTC. Its translation is CASSLGPTGYLYGYTF. J is TRBJ1-2 and V is TRBV28; a weak D match, TRBD1 (5 bases). CDR1 is MDHEN, CDR2 SYDVKM, per germline. This CDR3 has 16 residues. Trimming left V 2 bases short and J 4 bases short, with 17 bases between.

This clone was counted many times. This chain links TRBV27 with TRBJ1-1; D gene ambiguous. Germline-derived CDR1 and CDR2 are MNHEY and SMNVEV (reference sequence). CDR3 length: 14 residues. V dropped 5 bases and J dropped 6 bases, with 16 bases sitting between them. The CDR3 bases are TGTGCCAGCAGTCTAAAGGGTGGAGGCCCTGAAGCTTTCTTT. Translation: CASSLKGGGPEAFF.

A word on this clone: Compared with germline, one end of the junction differs, possibly owing to a read error. V and J are TRBV14 and TRBJ2-7; no firm D call. Per the germline V gene, CDR1 is SGHDN and CDR2 is FVKESK. CDR3 length equals 15 residues. The CDR3 spells CVSSQYIDKPYEQYF. The CDR3 nucleotides read TGTGTCAGCAGCCAATATATTGACAAGCCCTACGAGCAGTACTTC.

The chain links TRBV5-6 to TRBJ2-7; unclear D gene. V lost 1 base to trimming and J lost 1 base, with 9 bases between them. Germline-derived CDR1 and CDR2 are SGHDT and YYEEEE. This CDR3 has 14 residues. CDR3 sequence reads: CASSLFQSSYEQYF. Here the CDR3 DNA reads TGTGCCAGCAGCTTGTTCCAGTCATCCTACGAGCAGTACTTC.

The CDR3 region is CATSSYTREEQYF. For the CDR3, the DNA is TGTGCCACCAGCAGTTATACCAGGGAAGAGCAGTACTTC. V usage is TRBV15 and J usage is TRBJ2-7; tentatively, D is TRBD1 (5 bases). Germline V CDR1 and CDR2: LNHNV, YYDKDF (reference sequence). The CDR3 consists of 13 residues. V was clipped by 3 bases and J by 7 bases, with 13 bases between them.

This chain connects TRBV11-2 to TRBJ1-2; a possible D gene is TRBD1 (5 bases). The V end was cut by 7 bases, the J end by 4 bases, with 16 bases between. CDR1 SGHAT and CDR2 FQNNGV come from the germline V gene. CDR3 length equals 14 residues. The CDR3 protein is CASTISSTAYGYTF. In nucleotides, the CDR3 is TGTGCCAGCACCATTTCTTCGACAGCCTATGGCTACACCTTC.

The chain combines TRBV9 with TRBJ2-7, with 12 bases fitting TRBD1. Per the germline V gene, CDR1 is SGDLS and CDR2 is YYNGEE. The CDR3 is 15 residues long. V shed 0 bases and J 5 bases; nucleotides not matched to a gene: 3. CDR3 protein: CASSVAGTGGDEQYF. CDR3 in DNA: TGTGCCAGCAGCGTAGCAGGGACAGGGGGCGACGAGCAGTACTTC.

This clone was counted a single time. The CDR3 bases are TGTGCCACCCAAGGGACAAGAAATGAGCAGTTCTTC. Translation: CATQGTRNEQFF. The chain joins TRBV2 to TRBJ2-1, with D perhaps TRBD1 (6 bases). V lost 10 bases to trimming and J lost 7 bases, with 14 bases between them. Germline values: CDR1 SNHLY, CDR2 FYNNEI. This CDR3 is built from 12 residues. Full variable domain (outside the CDR3, taken from reference TRBV2 and TRBJ2-1): EPEVTQTPSHQVTQMGQEVILRCVPISNHLYFYWYRQILGQKVEFLVSFYNNEISEKSEIFDDQFSVERPDGSNFTLKIRSTKLEDSAMYFCATQGTRNEQFFGPGTRLTVL.

This sequence joins TRBV6-7 and TRBJ2-2; the match to TRBD2 covers 7 bases. TRBV6-7 belongs to the ORF category, with a function that is uncertain. The CDR3 extends over 17 amino acids. After removal of 2 bases from V and 4 bases from J, the junction contained 10 bases not matched to a gene. The CDR3 nucleotides read TGTGCCAGCAGTTACGAGAGGCCCGGGGGGTCCACCGGGGAGCTGTTTTTT. Translating it yields CASSYERPGGSTGELFF.

V usage is TRBV9 and J usage is TRBJ1-2; 8 bases are shared with TRBD1. Trimming at V came to 4 bases and at J to 2 bases, leaving 7 bases not matched to a gene. The CDR3 covers 15 residues. CDR1 is SGDLS and CDR2 is YYNGEE in the germline V gene. CDR3 region: CASSPFQGANYGYTF. In DNA form, the CDR3 reads TGTGCCAGCAGCCCCTTCCAGGGGGCAAACTATGGCTACACCTTC.

This chain uses TRBV2 with TRBJ1-1; 7 nucleotides match TRBD1. J lost 0 bases, V lost 5 bases, and 9 bases had no gene match. This CDR3 region has 16 residues. The germline V gene encodes CDR1 SNHLY and CDR2 FYNNEI. The CDR3 DNA follows: TGTGCCAGCAGTTCCACGGGACAGCCCATGAACACTGAAGCTTTCTTT. This codes for CASSSTGQPMNTEAFF.

The chain recombines TRBV27 with TRBJ2-7; 8 nucleotides match TRBD1. V lost 5 bases and J lost 6; bases outside the gene matches: 15. CDR1 and CDR2 from the germline V gene are MNHEY and SMNVEV (reference sequence). CDR3 length: 16 residues. The CDR3 loop is CASSPSTGQVIAEQYF. CDR3 DNA: TGTGCCAGCAGTCCATCTACGGGACAGGTAATCGCCGAGCAGTACTTC.